One sample yielded the 26 T cell receptor beta chains listed below, sequenced in a study of shared clonotypes between healthy human individuals. The protocol was immunoSEQ multiplex PCR, while the TCRdb copy is restricted to in-frame clones and leaves out a portion. The sample contains 780,000 or so clones, over 60% of which appear only once. Sequencing was done on a sample of memory CD4+ T cells sorted from blood. Subset described: CD45RA-negative fraction. The receptors here all came from a woman in her 30s in good health.

This clone was observed a few times. The chain employs TRBV28 and TRBJ1-5, with 11 positions matching TRBD1. The ends lost 2 bases at V and 6 bases at J; junction bases unmatched: 3. Germline V gene data show CDR1 as MDHEN and CDR2 as SYDVKM. There are 15 residues in the CDR3. Here the CDR3 DNA reads TGTGCCAGCAGTTTAAGGGGGACAGGGGGTCAGCCCCAGCATTTT. Translating it yields CASSLRGTGGQPQHF.

About this clone itself: The same CDR3 can be traced to other DNA sequences in this sample. The chain uses TRBV18 and TRBJ2-7, with 8 positions matching TRBD2. Germline assignment: CDR1 KGHSH and CDR2 LQKENI. V dropped 3 bases and J dropped 2; count of bases not matched to a gene: 3. This CDR3 is built from 14 residues. The CDR3 nucleotides are TGTGCCAGCTCACCCAGCGGGAGTCCCTACGAGCAGTACTTC. Amino acids: CASSPSGSPYEQYF.

The CDR3 DNA reads as TGCAGCGTTCAGCCAGGACAAAGGACTAGCTCTTTCTTC. Translating it yields CSVQPGQRTSSFF. The V gene is TRBV29-1, the J gene TRBJ2-1; TRBD2 matches 8 bases. CDR1 and CDR2 from the germline V gene are SQVTM and ANQGSEA. With 5 bases clipped from V and 16 bases from J, the junction kept 16 bases outside the gene matches. This CDR3 is 13 amino acids long.

The V gene is TRBV10-3, the J gene TRBJ1-1; 9 bases map to TRBD1. This CDR3 spans 14 amino acids. Germline CDR1 and CDR2: ENHRY and SYGVKD. With 5 bases clipped from V and 4 bases from J, the junction kept 5 bases outside the gene matches. The CDR3 spells CAISPGTGITEAFF. The CDR3 DNA sequence: TGTGCCATCAGTCCCGGGACAGGGATCACTGAAGCTTTCTTT.

V gene TRBV7-9 combines with J gene TRBJ2-1; 7 bases are a match to TRBD2. This CDR3 comprises 15 residues. V trimming: 1 base; J trimming: 6 bases; junction bases outside the gene matches: 6. CDR1 is SEHNR, CDR2 FQNEAQ, per germline (reference sequence). CDR3 bases: TGTGCCAGCAGCTTAGTTAGCGGGCTTAGCAATGAGCAGTTCTTC. Translating it yields CASSLVSGLSNEQFF.

The gene calls are TRBV5-1 and TRBJ1-1; TRBD1 matches 7 bases. The CDR3 totals 16 residues. Germline V lookup: CDR1 SGHRS, CDR2 YFSETQ. Losses at the gene ends were 2 bases for V and 0 bases for J; bases not matched to a gene: 7. The CDR3 DNA follows: TGCGCCAGCAGCTTCGGTTGGGACAGAATGAACACTGAAGCTTTCTTT. It translates to CASSFGWDRMNTEAFF.

This clone was seen only once. The chain carries TRBV28 and TRBJ1-1, with D possibly TRBD1 on 6 matching bases. Germline V gene sequence: CDR1 MDHEN, CDR2 SYDVKM. The CDR3 runs 14 residues. The V gene lost 3 bases and the J gene lost 3 bases, with 11 bases spanning the gap. CDR3 bases: TGTGCCAGCAGTTTCGGCAGGGGACACACTGAAGCTTTCTTT. Amino acid sequence: CASSFGRGHTEAFF.

The rearrangement uses TRBV18 and TRBJ1-1; a possible D gene is TRBD1 (6 bases). This CDR3 is 20 amino acids long. The ends were cut back, 3 bases at V and 1 base at J, with 27 bases in the middle. The germline V gene encodes CDR1 KGHSH and CDR2 LQKENI. The CDR3 DNA is TGTGCCAGCTCACCGAGACATTCGACAGGAGCAGTGCAGAAGAACACTGAAGCTTTCTTT. Its translation: CASSPRHSTGAVQKNTEAFF.

At least ten counts were recorded for this clone. This rearrangement joins TRBV25-1 to TRBJ2-7; D remains ambiguous. The germline CDR1 and CDR2 sequences are MGHDK and SYGVNS. The CDR3 loop spans 13 amino acids. V dropped 2 bases and J dropped 4 bases, with 9 bases sitting between them. The CDR3 is CASSEEAKYEQYF. In DNA, the CDR3 is TGTGCCAGCAGTGAAGAGGCCAAATACGAGCAGTACTTC.

J is TRBJ2-3 and V is TRBV5-1; 8 nucleotides agree with TRBD1. The CDR3 runs to 15 residues. Germline CDR1 is SGHRS and CDR2 is YFSETQ. With V trimmed by 4 bases and J by 1 base, 5 bases remained unmatched. The CDR3 here is CASSLPTGGTDTQYF. CDR3 nucleotides: TGCGCCAGCAGCCTTCCGACAGGGGGCACAGATACGCAGTATTTT.

This clone was observed at least ten times. This rearrangement joins TRBV5-1 to TRBJ1-2, with a possible D match to TRBD1 (6 bases). V was shortened by 7 bases and J by 8 bases, with 15 bases between the two germline ends. The CDR3 loop spans 12 amino acids. Germline V CDR1 and CDR2: SGHRS, YFSETQ. The CDR3 region is CASRQDSLGYTF. The CDR3, as DNA: TGCGCCAGCCGCCAGGACAGTCTCGGCTACACCTTC.

This chain links TRBV7-3 with TRBJ2-3; D ambiguous. The CDR3 covers 13 residues. CDR1 is SGHTA and CDR2 is FQGTGA in the germline V gene. The V end was cut by 4 bases, the J end by 2 bases, with 7 bases between. DNA for the CDR3: TGTGCCAGCAGCTCGAACCCCACAGATACGCAGTATTTT. It translates to CASSSNPTDTQYF.

The chain employs TRBV9 and TRBJ2-5, with 7 bases fitting TRBD2. The CDR3 is made up of 16 amino acids. With V trimmed by 0 bases and J by 1 base, 6 bases remained unmatched. Germline lookup yields CDR1 SGDLS and CDR2 YYNGEE. In nucleotides, the CDR3 is TGTGCCAGCAGCGTAGGGGCGGGAGCCCTCCAAGAGACCCAGTACTTC. Amino acids: CASSVGAGALQETQYF.

This clone was seen more than once but under ten times. This chain uses TRBV30 with TRBJ2-5, with D uncertain. Germline lookup yields CDR1 GTSNPN and CDR2 SVGIG (reference sequence). The CDR3 runs 11 residues. V was trimmed by 2 bases and J by 5 bases, leaving 6 bases between them. CDR3 sequence: CAWSPRETQYF. CDR3 in DNA: TGTGCCTGGAGTCCTCGGGAGACCCAGTACTTC.

A remark on this clone: It may be a read error: a sequence one base away is much more abundant. The genes are TRBV11-2 and TRBJ1-4, with 8 bases identical to TRBD1. The CDR3 is 14 amino acids. The germline V gene encodes CDR1 SGHAT and CDR2 FQNNGV. V trimming: 6 bases; J trimming: 0 bases; junction bases outside the gene matches: 0. The CDR3: CASRTGATNEKLFF. The CDR3 DNA sequence: TGTGCCAGCAGGACAGGGGCAACTAATGAAAAACTGTTTTTT.

The chain employs TRBV5-1 and TRBJ2-7; a weak D match, TRBD2 (6 bases). Between the trimmed V and J ends, which lost 3 bases and 6 bases, there was a span of 19 bases. The CDR3 covers 15 residues. Germline loops: CDR1 SGHRS, CDR2 YFSETQ. The CDR3 bases are TGCGCCAGCAGCTCCGATACGAGACTAGTAAGCGAGCAGTACTTC. Its protein is CASSSDTRLVSEQYF.

This clone was recorded a few times. The chain employs TRBV5-4 and TRBJ2-3, with TRBD2 matching over 13 bases. The CDR3 runs to 17 residues. CDR1 SGHNT and CDR2 YYREEE come from the germline V gene (reference sequence). The trim removed 0 bases at V and 3 bases at J, leaving 4 bases unmatched. Here the CDR3 DNA reads TGTGCCAGCAGCTTGGGTGGACTAGCGGGAGAGACAGATACGCAGTATTTT. Residues: CASSLGGLAGETDTQYF. The variable domain in full, completed from reference TRBV5-4 and TRBJ2-3, reads ETGVTQSPTHLIKTRGQQVTLRCSSQSGHNTVSWYQQALGQGPQFIFQYYREEENGRGNFPPRFSGLQFPNYSSELNVNALELDDSALYLCASSLGGLAGETDTQYFGPGTRLTVL.

The genes are TRBV5-1 and TRBJ2-6; 12 nucleotides agree with TRBD1. Trimming at V came to 4 bases and at J to 4 bases, leaving 6 bases not matched to a gene. The CDR3 is 17 amino acids. CDR1 is SGHRS, CDR2 YFSETQ, per germline. This CDR3 reads CASSGDRGRAGANVLTF. The CDR3 nucleotides are TGCGCCAGCAGCGGGGACAGGGGGCGGGCAGGGGCCAACGTCCTGACTTTC.

The rearrangement links TRBV25-1 to TRBJ1-2; D perhaps matches TRBD1 (5 bases). The CDR3 loop spans 15 amino acids. V shed 3 bases and J shed 8 bases, with 19 bases lying between them. Germline lookup yields CDR1 MGHDK and CDR2 SYGVNS. The CDR3 DNA is TGTGCCAGCAGTGACCCGGGGAGGGTCGGGGACGGCTACACCTTC. It is translated as CASSDPGRVGDGYTF.

This clone has just a few counts. The chain is built from TRBV2 and TRBJ2-1; TRBD2 matches 7 bases. The CDR3 runs to 15 residues. With V trimmed by 3 bases and J by 2 bases, 4 bases remained unmatched. CDR1 is SNHLY and CDR2 is FYNNEI in the germline V gene. DNA for the CDR3: TGTGCCAGCAGTGAGTGGGCGGGAGCCTACAATGAGCAGTTCTTC. Protein product: CASSEWAGAYNEQFF.

The chain joins TRBV28 to TRBJ1-1; D remains ambiguous. Trimming took off 8 bases at V and 3 bases at J, with 19 bases between the two ends. Germline V lookup: CDR1 MDHEN, CDR2 SYDVKM. CDR3 length equals 15 residues. This chain's CDR3 is CASSGGFGRDTEAFF. CDR3 DNA: TGTGCCAGCTCGGGTGGGTTTGGGAGGGACACTGAAGCTTTCTTT.

This chain joins TRBV29-1 and TRBJ2-1, with TRBD2 matching over 11 bases. Germline-derived CDR1 and CDR2 are SQVTM and ANQGSEA. The V segment lost 7 bases and the J segment 4 bases; nucleotides outside the gene matches: 6. This CDR3 is built from 14 residues. CDR3 sequence reads: CSAPRLAGYNEQFF. The CDR3 DNA reads as TGCAGCGCTCCTCGACTAGCGGGGTACAATGAGCAGTTCTTC.

The chain has TRBV2 and TRBJ1-1; 10 nucleotides agree with TRBD1. Germline CDR1 reads SNHLY; CDR2 reads FYNNEI. This CDR3 is 14 amino acids long. Trimming took 6 bases from V and 8 from J; bases not matched to a gene: 9. CDR3 coding DNA: TGTGCCAGCAGGGGGGGACAGGGGCTTCGCGAAGCTTTCTTT. It codes for CASRGGQGLREAFF.

V is TRBV7-9 and J is TRBJ1-1; 9 bases align to TRBD1. After removal of 5 bases from V and 5 bases from J, the junction contained 6 bases not matched to a gene. The CDR3 is made up of 14 amino acids. The germline V gene encodes CDR1 SEHNR and CDR2 FQNEAQ (reference sequence). In DNA form, the CDR3 reads TGTGCCAGCAGCACACAGGGGGCTGGGACTGAAGCTTTCTTT. Protein sequence: CASSTQGAGTEAFF.

The chain employs TRBV23-1 and TRBJ2-7; 7 bases align to TRBD2. TRBV23-1 is given ORF status, its function remaining uncertain. The CDR3 has 11 residues. The V gene end was trimmed by 11 bases and the J gene end by 1 base; junction bases not matched to a gene: 2. Here the CDR3 DNA reads TGCGCCGGGAGGGAATCCTACGAGCAGTACTTC. It specifies CAGRESYEQYF.

Here the CDR3 reads CASSGGQGPYEQYF. CDR3 coding DNA: TGCGCCAGCAGTGGGGGACAGGGACCCTACGAGCAGTACTTC. This rearrangement joins TRBV10-1 to TRBJ2-7, with 9 bases identical to TRBD1. The germline CDR1 and CDR2 sequences are WNHNN and SYGVQD (reference sequence). J gave up 2 bases and V 4 bases, and 3 bases lay outside the gene matches. This CDR3 is 14 amino acids long.